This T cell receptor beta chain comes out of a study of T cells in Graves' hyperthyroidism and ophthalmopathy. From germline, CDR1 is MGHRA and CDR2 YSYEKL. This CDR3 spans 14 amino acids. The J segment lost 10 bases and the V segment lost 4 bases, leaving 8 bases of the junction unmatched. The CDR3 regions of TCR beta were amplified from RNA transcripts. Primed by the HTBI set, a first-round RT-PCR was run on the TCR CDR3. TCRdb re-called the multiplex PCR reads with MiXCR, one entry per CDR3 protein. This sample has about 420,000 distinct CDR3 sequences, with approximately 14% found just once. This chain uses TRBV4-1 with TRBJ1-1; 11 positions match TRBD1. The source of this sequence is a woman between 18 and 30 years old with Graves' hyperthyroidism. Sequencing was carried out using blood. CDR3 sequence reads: CASSPGDRGDSAFF. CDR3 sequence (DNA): TGCGCCAGCAGCCCAGGGGACAGGGGGGACTCAGCTTTCTTT.